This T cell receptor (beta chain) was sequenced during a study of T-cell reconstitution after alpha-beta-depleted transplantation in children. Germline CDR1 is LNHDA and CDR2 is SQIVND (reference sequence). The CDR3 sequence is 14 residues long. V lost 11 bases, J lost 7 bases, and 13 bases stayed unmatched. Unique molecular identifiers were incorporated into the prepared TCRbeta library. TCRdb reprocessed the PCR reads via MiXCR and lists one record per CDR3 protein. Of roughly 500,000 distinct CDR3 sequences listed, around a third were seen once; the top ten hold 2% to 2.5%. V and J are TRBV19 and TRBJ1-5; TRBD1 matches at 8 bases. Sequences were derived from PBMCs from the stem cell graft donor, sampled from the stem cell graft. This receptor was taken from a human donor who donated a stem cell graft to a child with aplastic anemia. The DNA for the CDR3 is TGTGCCGGGTCAGGACAGGGTGTTAACCAGCCCCAGCATTTT. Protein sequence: CAGSGQGVNQPQHF.